A single sample gave rise to the 20 T cell receptor beta chains below, sequenced in a study of OX40 agonist ivuxolimab in advanced cancers. TCRdb keeps only in-frame clones here, not all; method: immunoSEQ multiplex PCR. The profile shows about 100,000 clones, approximately 91% of them singletons. The sequencing used CD4+ or CD8+ T cells sorted from blood, collected in a trial of the OX40 agonist ivuxolimab. The origin of the receptors is an adult with an advanced solid tumor such as melanoma, head and neck, liver or kidney cancer.

This rearrangement joins TRBV20-1 to TRBJ2-3; D call uncertain. The CDR3 is 11 amino acids. Germline values: CDR1 DFQATT, CDR2 SNEGSKA (reference sequence). Deletions cut 6 bases from V and 0 bases from J, with 4 bases between. The DNA for the CDR3 is TGCAGTGCCCGAAGCACAGATACGCAGTATTTT. Its translation: CSARSTDTQYF.

V usage is TRBV19 and J usage is TRBJ2-1; TRBD1 matches 9 bases. CDR1 and CDR2 (germline): LNHDA, SQIVND (reference sequence). This CDR3 has 16 amino acids. V shed 3 bases and J 8 bases; nucleotides not matched to a gene: 11. In nucleotides, the CDR3 is TGTGCCAGTAGTATCGGGACAGGGAAGAAAGTAGATGAGCAGTTCTTC. Protein: CASSIGTGKKVDEQFF.

This chain joins TRBV6-1 and TRBJ2-7; D assignment may be TRBD1 or TRBD2 (5 bases each). The length of the CDR3 is 15 residues. The V gene lost 4 bases and the J gene lost 5 bases, with 18 bases spanning the gap. Germline-derived CDR1 and CDR2 are MNHNS and SASEGT. The CDR3 nucleotides are TGTGCCAGCAGTGGGGGGAGAGACTACATTAACGAGCAGTACTTC. Its translation is CASSGGRDYINEQYF.

V is TRBV4-1 and J is TRBJ1-4, with no clear D. CDR1 MGHRA and CDR2 YSYEKL come from the germline V gene. The CDR3 is made up of 16 amino acids. Trimming removed 2 bases from V and 2 bases from J, with 12 bases in between. The CDR3 loop reads CASSQSPGVTNEKLFF. The CDR3, as DNA: TGCGCCAGCAGCCAAAGTCCCGGCGTGACTAATGAAAAACTGTTTTTT.

This clone was recorded only once. This chain uses TRBV5-1 with TRBJ1-2; D is uncertain. The CDR3 has 13 residues. The germline gives CDR1 SGHRS, CDR2 YFSETQ. Trimming shortened V by 4 bases and J by 7 bases, and 14 bases separated the two germline ends. The CDR3 sequence is CASSGGWKVGYTF. The CDR3 nucleotides are TGCGCCAGCAGCGGAGGATGGAAGGTTGGCTACACCTTC.

The rearrangement joins TRBV27 to TRBJ2-7; 11 bases fit TRBD1. Germline values: CDR1 MNHEY, CDR2 SMNVEV (reference sequence). The CDR3 totals 14 residues. V shed 6 bases and J 4 bases; nucleotides not matched to a gene: 5. This CDR3 reads CASRRTGGPYEQYF. The CDR3 region has the DNA TGTGCCAGCAGAAGGACAGGGGGCCCTTACGAGCAGTACTTC.

This clone was picked up a small number of times. The sample has other DNA sequences that encode this CDR3 too. V is TRBV18 and J is TRBJ2-7; no firm D call. The length of the CDR3 is 12 residues. V was clipped by 1 base and J by 3 bases, with 4 bases between them. Germline V CDR1 and CDR2: KGHSH, LQKENI. The CDR3 protein is CASSPRGYEQYF. The CDR3 DNA reads as TGTGCCAGCTCACCACGGGGCTACGAGCAGTACTTC.

The chain carries TRBV2 and TRBJ2-7; unclear D gene. Between the trimmed V and J ends, which lost 4 bases and 3 bases, there was a span of 10 bases. Per the germline V gene, CDR1 is SNHLY and CDR2 is FYNNEI. This CDR3 contains 13 residues. CDR3 DNA sequence: TGTGCCAGCAGTGTAGCTTCGAACTACGAGCAGTACTTC. As protein: CASSVASNYEQYF.

The chain recombines TRBV10-3 with TRBJ1-1; the D gene is possibly TRBD1 (5 bases). Trimming took 0 bases from V and 10 from J, leaving 21 bases between them. Germline V gives CDR1 ENHRY, CDR2 SYGVKD. The CDR3 has 16 amino acids. The CDR3 DNA reads TGTGCCATCAGTGAGTCGAAATCAGGGAGTAACAGTGGAGCTTTCTTT. This translates into CAISESKSGSNSGAFF.

The chain has TRBV5-1 and TRBJ2-2, with no clear D. The germline V gene has CDR1 SGHRS and CDR2 YFSETQ. This CDR3 spans 13 amino acids. Trimming took 1 base from V and 6 from J, leaving 7 bases between them. The CDR3 DNA reads TGCGCCAGCAGCTTGTACGAGGCCGGGGAGCTGTTTTTT. Protein sequence: CASSLYEAGELFF.

The chain combines TRBV27 with TRBJ2-1; D uncertain. This CDR3 region has 17 residues. Trimming removed 0 bases at V and 3 bases at J, with 15 bases between. Germline CDR1 is MNHEY and CDR2 is SMNVEV (reference sequence). CDR3 sequence reads: CASSLSLVLGSYNEQFF. The DNA of the CDR3 is TGTGCCAGCAGTTTATCGCTTGTGTTGGGCAGCTACAATGAGCAGTTCTTC.

The rearrangement links TRBV27 to TRBJ2-4; TRBD2 might be the D (6 bases). The CDR3 extends over 16 amino acids. V gave up 4 bases and J gave up 1 base, with 14 bases separating them. The V gene's germline CDR1 is MNHEY and CDR2 SMNVEV (reference sequence). The CDR3 DNA reads TGTGCCAGCAGTTCGGGAGCGGGTAGGGCCAAAAACATTCAGTACTTC. Translated: CASSSGAGRAKNIQYF.

A single count supports this clone. The chain uses TRBV5-1 and TRBJ1-4, with D hard to call. Between the trimmed V and J ends, which lost 4 bases and 3 bases, there was a span of 10 bases. The germline V gene has CDR1 SGHRS and CDR2 YFSETQ. The CDR3 loop spans 14 amino acids. The CDR3 protein is CASSPRGANEKLFF. The CDR3, as DNA: TGCGCCAGCAGCCCCCGTGGTGCTAATGAAAAACTGTTTTTT. Full variable domain (missing parts from reference TRBV5-1 and TRBJ1-4): KAGVTQTPRYLIKTRGQQVTLSCSPISGHRSVSWYQQTPGQGLQFLFEYFSETQRNKGNFPGRFSGRQFSNSRSEMNVSTLELGDSALYLCASSPRGANEKLFFGSGTQLSVL.

This chain joins TRBV5-1 and TRBJ2-5, with TRBD1 matching 9 bases. The J call may be wrong; the DNA end is better matched by TRBJ2-7. From germline, CDR1 is SGHRS and CDR2 YFSETQ. The CDR3 contains 15 residues. CDR3 bases: TGCGCCAGCAGCTTACCCGGGACAGGGACCGACGAGCAGTACTTC. Translated: CASSLPGTGTDEQYF.

This clone has a single count. V usage is TRBV6-1 and J usage is TRBJ1-3; no clear D. The V end lost 0 bases, the J end lost 8 bases, and 2 bases lay between the germline ends. This CDR3 contains 11 residues. CDR1 MNHNS and CDR2 SASEGT come from the germline V gene. CDR3 nucleotide sequence: TGTGCCAGCAGTGAAGCCGACACCATATATTTT. Translated, it gives CASSEADTIYF.

The chain links TRBV5-1 to TRBJ2-5; 10 nucleotides line up with TRBD2. The junction had 5 bases not matched to a gene; V was cut back by 4 bases and J by 5 bases. CDR3 length: 14 amino acids. Looked up from germline, CDR1 is SGHRS and CDR2 is YFSETQ. CDR3 protein: CASSKLAGIETQYF. CDR3 nucleotides: TGCGCCAGCAGCAAACTAGCGGGGATTGAGACCCAGTACTTC.

This sequence joins TRBV19 and TRBJ1-1, with D tentatively TRBD1 (5 bases). Trimming cost V 6 bases and J 1 base, with 15 bases left between them. Germline CDR1 is LNHDA and CDR2 is SQIVND (reference sequence). The CDR3 loop spans 15 amino acids. In DNA form, the CDR3 reads TGTGCCAGTAGAAACCTTAGGGGTACGAACACTGAAGCTTTCTTT. As protein: CASRNLRGTNTEAFF. The whole variable domain, remainder taken from reference TRBV19 and TRBJ1-1, is DGGITQSPKYLFRKEGQNVTLSCEQNLNHDAMYWYRQDPGQGLRLIYYSQIVNDFQKGDIAEGYSVSREKKESFPLTVTSAQKNPTAFYLCASRNLRGTNTEAFFGQGTRLTVV.

V is TRBV19 and J is TRBJ2-3; D uncertain. The germline gives CDR1 LNHDA, CDR2 SQIVND (reference sequence). Trimming took 9 bases from V and 5 from J, leaving 12 bases between them. This CDR3 is built from 12 residues. In nucleotides, the CDR3 is TGTGCCAGCCAACCCCACGGAGATACGCAGTATTTT. It yields the protein CASQPHGDTQYF.

The V gene is TRBV30, the J gene TRBJ1-3; 7 positions agree with TRBD1. CDR3 length equals 15 residues. Germline V gives CDR1 GTSNPN, CDR2 SVGIG (reference sequence). Trimming cost V 0 bases and J 5 bases; bases outside gene matches: 7. The CDR3 bases are TGTGCCTGGAGTGTACGAAGGGACAGCCGAAACACCATATATTTT. Its translation: CAWSVRRDSRNTIYF.

The rearrangement uses TRBV5-4 and TRBJ2-1; D perhaps matches TRBD2 (6 bases). The germline gives CDR1 SGHNT, CDR2 YYREEE (reference sequence). The CDR3 is 16 residues long. Trimming cost V 4 bases and J 3 bases, with 17 bases left between them. The DNA for the CDR3 is TGTGCCAGCAGCCGGTCGTTGACTAGGGACTACAATGAGCAGTTCTTC. This sequence encodes CASSRSLTRDYNEQFF. Drawing the rest from reference TRBV5-4 and TRBJ2-1, the complete variable domain is ETGVTQSPTHLIKTRGQQVTLRCSSQSGHNTVSWYQQALGQGPQFIFQYYREEENGRGNFPPRFSGLQFPNYSSELNVNALELDDSALYLCASSRSLTRDYNEQFFGPGTRLTVL.